Below, 16 T cell receptor beta chains from the same sample are listed, as sequenced in a study of blood T cell repertoires in COVID-19. Sequencing was performed with immunoSEQ multiplex PCR; in TCRdb, only in-frame clones are kept and a portion is missing. The top ten clones hold about 10% of a sample with 9,500 to 13,000 clones, over 75% of them seen once. The sequenced sample consisted of peripheral blood. Receptor source: a human donor in a cohort sampled during active COVID-19.

The gene calls are TRBV11-2 and TRBJ1-1, with a weak D call TRBD1 (6 bases). Trimming pared 4 bases from V and 0 bases from J, leaving 9 bases between. Per germline, CDR1 SGHAT and CDR2 FQNNGV. CDR3 length: 14 residues. The CDR3 reads CASSYGTLNTEAFF. DNA of the CDR3: TGTGCCAGCAGCTACGGGACATTGAACACTGAAGCTTTCTTT.

This clone was detected once. The rearrangement joins TRBV5-1 to TRBJ2-5; 11 bases are shared with TRBD2. The CDR3 runs 17 residues. From germline, CDR1 is SGHRS and CDR2 YFSETQ. Unmatched junction bases numbered 6, after V lost 0 bases and J lost 2 bases. CDR3: CASSLALTSGGQETQYF. In DNA, the CDR3 is TGCGCCAGCAGCTTGGCACTAACTAGCGGGGGTCAAGAGACCCAGTACTTC.

The V gene is TRBV3-1 (or the pseudogene TRBV3-2), the J gene TRBJ2-7; D gene uncertain. V shed 0 bases and J shed 5 bases, with 17 bases lying between them. Germline V gene lookup returns CDR1 LGHDT and CDR2 YNNKEL (reference sequence). The CDR3 length is 16 residues. In nucleotides, the CDR3 is TGTGCCAGCAGCCAAGATAGAGTCCTAACCCCTCACGAGCAGTACTTC. Translation gives CASSQDRVLTPHEQYF.

This chain connects TRBV6-2 or TRBV6-3 to TRBJ1-2; maybe TRBD1 (5 bases). The CDR3 spans 15 residues. V was shortened by 0 bases and J by 4 bases, with 12 bases between the two germline ends. Germline loops: CDR1 MNHEY, CDR2 SVGEGT. This CDR3 is CASSYSNGAIYGYTF. Written as DNA, the CDR3 is TGTGCCAGCAGTTACTCCAATGGGGCCATCTATGGCTACACCTTC.

The chain has TRBV7-3 and TRBJ1-1, with D maybe TRBD1 (6 bases). V gave up 5 bases and J gave up 1 base, with 11 bases separating them. The length of the CDR3 is 14 residues. Per the germline V gene, CDR1 is SGHTA and CDR2 is FQGTGA. The CDR3 protein is CASSQQGSNTEAFF. CDR3 nucleotide sequence: TGTGCCAGCAGCCAACAGGGATCGAACACTGAAGCTTTCTTT.

This sequence joins TRBV19 and TRBJ2-1, with 9 bases aligning to TRBD2. The J segment lost 9 bases and the V segment lost 7 bases, leaving 7 bases of the junction unmatched. From germline, CDR1 is LNHDA and CDR2 SQIVND (reference sequence). The CDR3 totals 13 residues. The CDR3 is CASIGGGAGEQFF. The CDR3 region has the DNA TGTGCCAGTATTGGCGGGGGGGCAGGTGAGCAGTTCTTC.

This chain joins TRBV5-1 and TRBJ2-2; 8 nucleotides match TRBD1. The V gene end was trimmed by 4 bases and the J gene end by 1 base; junction bases not matched to a gene: 6. This CDR3 comprises 16 residues. Germline CDR1 reads SGHRS; CDR2 reads YFSETQ. In DNA, the CDR3 is TGCGCCAGCAGCGTTGTCGGACAGGGGAACACCGGGGAGCTGTTTTTT. It specifies CASSVVGQGNTGELFF.

Only a few counts were recorded for this clone. Additional DNA sequences in this sample encode the identical CDR3. The chain combines TRBV9 with TRBJ1-3; unclear D gene. Germline V lookup: CDR1 SGDLS, CDR2 YYNGEE. This CDR3 region has 15 residues. Trimming cost V 0 bases and J 0 bases, with 7 bases left between them. The CDR3 protein is CASSVDHSSGNTIYF. The DNA of the CDR3 is TGTGCCAGCAGCGTAGATCACAGCTCTGGAAACACCATATATTTT.

This chain uses TRBV9 with TRBJ2-7; 7 nucleotides agree with TRBD1. CDR3 length equals 14 residues. V dropped 0 bases and J dropped 2; count of bases not matched to a gene: 2. Germline V gene data show CDR1 as SGDLS and CDR2 as YYNGEE. As DNA, the CDR3 is TGTGCCAGCAGCGTAGAAGGGACAGCCTACGAGCAGTACTTC. This sequence encodes CASSVEGTAYEQYF. Complete variable domain (other parts from reference TRBV9 and TRBJ2-7): DSGVTQTPKHLITATGQRVTLRCSPRSGDLSVYWYQQSLDQGLQFLIQYYNGEERAKGNILERFSAQQFPDLHSELNLSSLELGDSALYFCASSVEGTAYEQYFGPGTRLTVT.

V is TRBV6-5 and J is TRBJ1-2; TRBD1 is a possible D gene (5 bases). The germline gives CDR1 MNHEY, CDR2 SVGAGI. V was pared by 6 bases and J by 4 bases, with 6 bases between. The CDR3 sequence is 11 residues long. This chain's CDR3 is CASSQGYGYTF. The CDR3 DNA reads as TGTGCCAGCAGCCAGGGCTATGGCTACACCTTC.

The genes are TRBV7-8 and TRBJ2-2; D is unclear. The CDR3 is made up of 13 amino acids. Between the trimmed V and J ends, which lost 6 bases and 4 bases, there was a span of 9 bases. Per germline, CDR1 SGHVS and CDR2 FQNEAQ. In nucleotides, the CDR3 is TGTGCCAGCAGGGGTCGAGGCACCGGGGAGCTGTTTTTT. Amino acids: CASRGRGTGELFF.

V usage is TRBV24-1 and J usage is TRBJ2-5; TRBD1 is a possible D gene (5 bases). The CDR3 runs 14 residues. Deletions cut 3 bases from V and 5 bases from J, with 12 bases between. The germline V gene encodes CDR1 KGHDR and CDR2 SFDVKD. The CDR3 sequence: CATSDGQTPETQYF. CDR3 nucleotides: TGTGCCACCAGTGATGGACAAACGCCGGAGACCCAGTACTTC.

The genes are TRBV6-5 and TRBJ2-1; a possible D gene is TRBD1 (5 bases). Germline V gives CDR1 MNHEY, CDR2 SVGAGI. Trimming took 6 bases from V and 2 from J, leaving 11 bases between them. CDR3 length: 14 amino acids. For the CDR3, the DNA is TGTGCCAGCAGGACAGATCCCACCTACAATGAGCAGTTCTTC. Translation gives CASRTDPTYNEQFF.

This chain links TRBV7-3 with TRBJ2-1; 12 bases are a match to TRBD2. Trimming at V came to 2 bases and at J to 5 bases, leaving 7 bases not matched to a gene. CDR1 is SGHTA and CDR2 is FQGTGA in the germline V gene. The CDR3 consists of 17 residues. CDR3 nucleotides: TGTGCCAGCAGCTTAGGGGCACTAGCGGGGGGTAACAATGAGCAGTTCTTC. This encodes CASSLGALAGGNNEQFF. The whole variable domain, remainder taken from reference TRBV7-3 and TRBJ2-1, is GAGVSQTPSNKVTEKGKYVELRCDPISGHTALYWYRQSLGQGPEFLIYFQGTGAADDSGLPNDRFFAVRPEGSVSTLKIQRTERGDSAVYLCASSLGALAGGNNEQFFGPGTRLTVL.

The chain uses TRBV25-1 and TRBJ1-4, with a weak D call TRBD1 (6 bases). Germline CDR1 and CDR2: MGHDK and SYGVNS. Trimming removed 1 base at V and 8 bases at J, with 14 bases between. The CDR3 is 15 residues long. CDR3 bases: TGTGCCAGCAGTGAATCAAGCGGGGGGCGGGAAAAACTGTTTTTT. Protein sequence: CASSESSGGREKLFF. Full variable domain (rest looked up from reference TRBV25-1 and TRBJ1-4): EADIYQTPRYLVIGTGKKITLECSQTMGHDKMYWYQQDPGMELHLIHYSYGVNSTEKGDLSSESTVSRIRTEHFPLTLESARPSHTSQYLCASSESSGGREKLFFGSGTQLSVL.

The V call is TRBV10-3, the J call TRBJ1-2; 10 bases fit TRBD1. The germline V gene encodes CDR1 ENHRY and CDR2 SYGVKD. With V trimmed by 9 bases and J by 3 bases, 10 bases remained unmatched. The CDR3 runs 15 residues. For the CDR3, the DNA is TGTGCCATTTCGGAGACAGGGGGCAGTTACTATGGCTACACCTTC. Residues: CAISETGGSYYGYTF.